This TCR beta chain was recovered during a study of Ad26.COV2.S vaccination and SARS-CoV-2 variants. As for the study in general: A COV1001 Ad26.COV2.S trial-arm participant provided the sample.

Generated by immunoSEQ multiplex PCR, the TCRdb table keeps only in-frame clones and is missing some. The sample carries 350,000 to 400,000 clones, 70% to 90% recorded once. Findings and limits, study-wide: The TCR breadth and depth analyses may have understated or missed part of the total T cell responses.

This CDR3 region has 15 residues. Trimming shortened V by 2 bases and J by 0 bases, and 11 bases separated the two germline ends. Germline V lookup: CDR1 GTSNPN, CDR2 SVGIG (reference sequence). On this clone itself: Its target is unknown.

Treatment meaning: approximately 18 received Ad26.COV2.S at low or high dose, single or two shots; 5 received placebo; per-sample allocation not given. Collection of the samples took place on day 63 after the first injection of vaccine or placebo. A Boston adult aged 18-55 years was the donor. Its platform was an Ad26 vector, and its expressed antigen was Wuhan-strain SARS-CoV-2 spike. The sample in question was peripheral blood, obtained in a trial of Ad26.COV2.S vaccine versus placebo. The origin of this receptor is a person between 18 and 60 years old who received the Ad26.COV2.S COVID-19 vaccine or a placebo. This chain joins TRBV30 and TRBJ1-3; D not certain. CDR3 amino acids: CAWSLVRISGNTIYF. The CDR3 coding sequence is TGTGCCTGGAGTTTGGTCCGGATCTCTGGAAACACCATATATTTT.